This TCR beta chain stems from a study of blood T cell repertoires in COVID-19. Study summary: Donors in the United States, Italy and Spain gave samples during acute or convalescent COVID-19. From T cells, B-cell-depleted T cells, or PBMCs came the material, which was cDNA or gDNA.

Source study methods: Reference gene primer amplification gave estimated nucleated cell counts. The table came from immunoSEQ multiplex PCR; TCRdb's copy has only in-frame clones and leaves some out. V, J and clone size are those of that table, while D and trimming were read from the DNA. The sample holds 150,000 to 200,000 clones; around 93% are singletons and the top ten take more than 4.5%. Seattle-derived patients entered the study during active infection and were followed longitudinally. This clone is a singleton in its sample. The sequence derives from a man aged 25 to 40 with COVID-19, enrolled during active disease. The sequenced material came from peripheral blood.

CDR3 sequence reads: CSVFFGDRSNTGELFF. For the CDR3, the DNA is TGCAGCGTTTTCTTCGGAGACAGATCGAACACCGGGGAGCTGTTTTTT. The gene calls are TRBV29-1 and TRBJ2-2; the D gene is possibly TRBD1 (5 bases). Germline-derived CDR1 and CDR2 are SQVTM and ANQGSEA. V was pared by 5 bases and J by 0 bases, with 16 bases between. The length of the CDR3 is 16 residues.